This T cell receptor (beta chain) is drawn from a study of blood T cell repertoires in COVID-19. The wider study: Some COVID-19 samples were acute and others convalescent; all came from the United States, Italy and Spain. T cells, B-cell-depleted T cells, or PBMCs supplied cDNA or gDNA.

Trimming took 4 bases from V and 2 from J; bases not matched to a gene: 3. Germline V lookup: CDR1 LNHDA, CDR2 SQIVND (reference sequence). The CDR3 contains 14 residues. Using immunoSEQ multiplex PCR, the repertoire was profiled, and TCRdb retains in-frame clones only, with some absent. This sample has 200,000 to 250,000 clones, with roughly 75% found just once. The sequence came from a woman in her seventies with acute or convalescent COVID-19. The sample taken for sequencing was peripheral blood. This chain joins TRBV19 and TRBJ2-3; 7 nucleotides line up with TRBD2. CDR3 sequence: CASSTGGNTDTQYF. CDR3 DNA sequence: TGTGCCAGTAGTACCGGGGGGAACACAGATACGCAGTATTTT.